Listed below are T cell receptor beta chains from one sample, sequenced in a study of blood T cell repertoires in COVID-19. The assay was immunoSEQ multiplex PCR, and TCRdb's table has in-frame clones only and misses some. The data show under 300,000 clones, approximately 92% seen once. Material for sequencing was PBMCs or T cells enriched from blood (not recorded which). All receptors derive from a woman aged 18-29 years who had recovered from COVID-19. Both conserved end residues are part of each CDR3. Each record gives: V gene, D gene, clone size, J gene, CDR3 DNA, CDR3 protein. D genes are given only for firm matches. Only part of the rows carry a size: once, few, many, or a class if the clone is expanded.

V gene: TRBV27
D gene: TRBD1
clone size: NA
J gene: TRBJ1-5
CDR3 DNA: TGTGCCAGCAGGACCGGGACAGGGATGAATCAGCCCCAGCATTTT
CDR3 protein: CASRTGTGMNQPQHF

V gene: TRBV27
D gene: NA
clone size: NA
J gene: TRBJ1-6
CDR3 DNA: TGTGCCACCACACCCTCAGGGATCAATTCACCCCTCCACTTT
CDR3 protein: CATTPSGINSPLHF

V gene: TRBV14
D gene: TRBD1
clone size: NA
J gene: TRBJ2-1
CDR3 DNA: TGTGCCAGCAGCCAAGACCCCGGGACAGGTACAGCAGGCCAGTTCTTC
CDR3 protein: CASSQDPGTGTAGQFF

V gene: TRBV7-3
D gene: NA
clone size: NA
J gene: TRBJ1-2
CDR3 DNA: TGTGCCAGCAGCTTGGGCCCAGGGGAGGGTGGCTACACCTTC
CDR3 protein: CASSLGPGEGGYTF

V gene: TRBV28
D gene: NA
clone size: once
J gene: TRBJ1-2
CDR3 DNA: TGTGGCGCGGGCCCCGGGGTCTCCTATGGCTACACCTTC
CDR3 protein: CGAGPGVSYGYTF

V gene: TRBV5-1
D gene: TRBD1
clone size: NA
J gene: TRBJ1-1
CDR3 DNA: TGCGCCAGCAGCTTTACAGGGGACGACACTGAAGCTTTCTTT
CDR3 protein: CASSFTGDDTEAFF

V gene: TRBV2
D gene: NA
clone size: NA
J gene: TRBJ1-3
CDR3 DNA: TGTGCCAGCAGTGAAGCCACGGCTGGAAACACCATATATTTT
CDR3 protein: CASSEATAGNTIYF

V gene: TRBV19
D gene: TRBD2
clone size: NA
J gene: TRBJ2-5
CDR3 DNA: TGTGCCAGTAGTATCCTAGCGGGGGTTAAAGAGACCCAGTACTTC
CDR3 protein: CASSILAGVKETQYF

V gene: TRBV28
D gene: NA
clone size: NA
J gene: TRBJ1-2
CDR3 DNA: TGTGCCAGCAGTTTACCTGGACATAATAGTGGCTACACCTTC
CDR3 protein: CASSLPGHNSGYTF

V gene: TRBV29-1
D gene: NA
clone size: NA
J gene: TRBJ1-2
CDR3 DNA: TGCAGCGTTGAAAACGGCTGGTCAGGGCAGCAAGGGGGCTACACCTTC
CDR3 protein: CSVENGWSGQQGGYTF

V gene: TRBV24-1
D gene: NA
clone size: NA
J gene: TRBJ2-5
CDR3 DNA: TGTGCCACCAGTGATTCCCGGGACACAAAAACCCAAGAGACCCAGTACTTC
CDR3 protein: CATSDSRDTKTQETQYF

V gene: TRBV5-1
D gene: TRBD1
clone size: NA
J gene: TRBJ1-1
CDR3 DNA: TGCGCCAGCACCTTCCGGACAGGGTTAAACACTGAAGCTTTCTTT
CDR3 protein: CASTFRTGLNTEAFF

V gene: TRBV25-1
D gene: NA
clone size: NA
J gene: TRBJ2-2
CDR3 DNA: TGTGCCAGCACTAGTCTGGGGGAGCTGTTTTTT
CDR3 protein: CASTSLGELFF

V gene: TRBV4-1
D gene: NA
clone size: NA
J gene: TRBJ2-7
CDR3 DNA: TGCGCCAGCAGCCTCTTTCAGGTTACCTCCTACGAGCAGTACTTC
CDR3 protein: CASSLFQVTSYEQYF

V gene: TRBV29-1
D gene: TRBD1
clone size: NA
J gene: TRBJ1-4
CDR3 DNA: TGCAGCGTTACCGGGACAGGGGAACTTAAACTGTTTTTT
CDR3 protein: CSVTGTGELKLFF

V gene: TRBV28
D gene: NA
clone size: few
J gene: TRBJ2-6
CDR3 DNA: TGTGCCAGCAGTTTGGGAGGAACTGGGGCCAACGTCCTGACTTTC
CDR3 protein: CASSLGGTGANVLTF

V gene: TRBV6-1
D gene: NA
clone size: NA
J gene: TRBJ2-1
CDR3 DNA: TGTGCCAGCAGTGAATCAGGGTTCCTGGGCAATGAGCAGTTCTTC
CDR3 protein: CASSESGFLGNEQFF

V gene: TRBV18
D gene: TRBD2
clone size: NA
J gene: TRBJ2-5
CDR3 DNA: TGTGCCAGCTCACCTGGCGGGGGGGCCGGAGAGACCCAGTACTTC
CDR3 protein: CASSPGGGAGETQYF

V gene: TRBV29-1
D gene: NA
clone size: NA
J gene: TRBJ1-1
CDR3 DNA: TGCAGCGTTGAACAGGGGTTCGCTGAAGCTTTCTTT
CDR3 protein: CSVEQGFAEAFF

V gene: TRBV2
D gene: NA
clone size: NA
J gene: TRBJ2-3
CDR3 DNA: TGTGCCAGCAGTGGGACACCGTCTAGCACAGATACGCAGTATTTT
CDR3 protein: CASSGTPSSTDTQYF

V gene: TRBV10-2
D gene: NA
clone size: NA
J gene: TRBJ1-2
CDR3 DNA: TGCGCCAGCAGTGGGAGGACAGAAAACTATGGCTACACCTTC
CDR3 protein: CASSGRTENYGYTF

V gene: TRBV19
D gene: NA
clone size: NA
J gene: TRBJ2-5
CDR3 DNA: TGTGCCAGTAGTAATTCGGGACAAGAGACCCAGTACTTC
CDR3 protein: CASSNSGQETQYF

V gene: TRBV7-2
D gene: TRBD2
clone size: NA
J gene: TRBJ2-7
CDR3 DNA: TGTGCCAGCAGCTTAGCCGGCGGGGGGGCCTGGGAGCAGTACTTC
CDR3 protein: CASSLAGGGAWEQYF

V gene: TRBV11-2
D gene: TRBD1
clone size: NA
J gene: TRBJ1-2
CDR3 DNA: TGTGCCAGCAGTTTTTCGACAGGGGAGGCCTATGGCTACACCTTC
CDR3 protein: CASSFSTGEAYGYTF

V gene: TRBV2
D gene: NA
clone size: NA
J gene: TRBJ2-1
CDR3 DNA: TGTGCCAGCAGTGCCTCCGTCTCCTACAATGAGCAGTTCTTC
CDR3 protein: CASSASVSYNEQFF

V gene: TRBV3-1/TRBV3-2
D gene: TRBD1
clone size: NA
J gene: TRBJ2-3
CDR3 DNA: TGTGCCAGCAGCCAAGGCAGGGGGCTAAGGGCAGATACGCAGTATTTT
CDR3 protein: CASSQGRGLRADTQYF

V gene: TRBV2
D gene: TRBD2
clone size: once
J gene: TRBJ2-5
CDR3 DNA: TGTGCCAGCAGGACTAGCTCAGAGACCCAGTACTTC
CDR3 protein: CASRTSSETQYF

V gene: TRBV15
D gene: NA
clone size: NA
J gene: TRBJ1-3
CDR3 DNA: TGTGCCACCAGCAGAGATCCCAGGGCCATAAGGAACACCATATATTTT
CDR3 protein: CATSRDPRAIRNTIYF

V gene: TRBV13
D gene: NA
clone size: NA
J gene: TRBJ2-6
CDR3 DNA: TGTGCCAGCGCTCGAGGGCTGAGCTCTGGGGCCAACGTCCTGACTTTC
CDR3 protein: CASARGLSSGANVLTF

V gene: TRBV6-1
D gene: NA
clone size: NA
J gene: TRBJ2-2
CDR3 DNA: TGTGCCAGCAGTGAACTGGGGGGGCGCGGTATAGGCGGGGAGCTGTTTTTT
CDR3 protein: CASSELGGRGIGGELFF

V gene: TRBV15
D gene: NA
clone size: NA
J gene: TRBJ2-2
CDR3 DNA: TGTGCCACCAGCAGAGTACGCAGCGGTACCGGGGAGCTGTTTTTT
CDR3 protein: CATSRVRSGTGELFF

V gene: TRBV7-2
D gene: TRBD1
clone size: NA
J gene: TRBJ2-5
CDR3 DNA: TGTGCCAGCAGCTTCGACAGGGGCAAAAAAGAGACCCAGTACTTC
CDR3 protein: CASSFDRGKKETQYF

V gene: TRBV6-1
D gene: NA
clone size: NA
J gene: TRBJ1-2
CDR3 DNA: TGTGCCAGCAGTGAAAATCCCGGCAGGGTCTATGGCTACACCTTC
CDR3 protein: CASSENPGRVYGYTF

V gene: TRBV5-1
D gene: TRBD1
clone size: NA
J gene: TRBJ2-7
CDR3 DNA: TGCGCCAGCAGCTGGACAGGGGCCTCCTACGAGCAGTACTTC
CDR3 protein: CASSWTGASYEQYF

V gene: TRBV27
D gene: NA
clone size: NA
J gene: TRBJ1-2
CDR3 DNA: TGTGCCAGCAGGACAGCTACCTATGGCTACACCTTC
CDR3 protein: CASRTATYGYTF

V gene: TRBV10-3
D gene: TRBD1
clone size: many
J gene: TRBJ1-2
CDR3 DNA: TGTGCCATCAGCGACACAACAGGGGGCGCGGGTGGCTACACCTTC
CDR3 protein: CAISDTTGGAGGYTF

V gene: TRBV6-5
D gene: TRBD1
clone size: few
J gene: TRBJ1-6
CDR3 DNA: TGTGCCAGTAACAGGGGCGCAACTAATTCACCCCTCCACTTT
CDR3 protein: CASNRGATNSPLHF

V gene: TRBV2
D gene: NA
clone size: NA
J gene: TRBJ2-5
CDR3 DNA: TGTGCCAGCAGTGCGGAGACCCAAGAGACCCAGTACTTC
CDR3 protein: CASSAETQETQYF

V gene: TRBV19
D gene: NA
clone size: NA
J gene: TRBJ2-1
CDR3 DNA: TGTGCCAGTCCGGGGACACGTCTGTTCAATGAGCAGTTCTTC
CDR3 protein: CASPGTRLFNEQFF

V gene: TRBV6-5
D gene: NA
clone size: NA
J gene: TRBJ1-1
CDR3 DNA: TGTGCCAGCAGTTACGTCGGGTCGGACACTGAAGCTTTCTTT
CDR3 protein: CASSYVGSDTEAFF

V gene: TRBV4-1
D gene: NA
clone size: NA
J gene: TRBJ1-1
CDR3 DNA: TGCGCCAGCAGCCAAGTTTACGGTTTTGAAGCTTTCTTT
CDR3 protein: CASSQVYGFEAFF

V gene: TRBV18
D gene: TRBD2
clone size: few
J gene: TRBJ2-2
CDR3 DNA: TGTGCCAGCTCGCCAGGACTAGCGGGGGTCACCGGGGAGCTGTTTTTT
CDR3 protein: CASSPGLAGVTGELFF

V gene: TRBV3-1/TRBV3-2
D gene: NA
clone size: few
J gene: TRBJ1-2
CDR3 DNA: TGTGCCAGCAGCCACACGGATGGCTACACCTTC
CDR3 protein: CASSHTDGYTF

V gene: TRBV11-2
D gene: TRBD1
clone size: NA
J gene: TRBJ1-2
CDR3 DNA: TGTGCCAGCAGCTTAGGGACAGGGGTAGGCTACACCTTC
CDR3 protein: CASSLGTGVGYTF

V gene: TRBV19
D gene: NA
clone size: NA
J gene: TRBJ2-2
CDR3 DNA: TGTGCCAGTAGTATTTTTGCAGGGACGAACACCGGGGAGCTGTTTTTT
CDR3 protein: CASSIFAGTNTGELFF

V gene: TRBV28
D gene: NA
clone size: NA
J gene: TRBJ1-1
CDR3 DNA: TGTGCCAGCAGCCCCTCGGGAGGCTACACTGAAGCTTTCTTT
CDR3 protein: CASSPSGGYTEAFF

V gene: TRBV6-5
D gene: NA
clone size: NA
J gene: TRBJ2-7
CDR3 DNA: TGTGCCAGCAGTTACCTGAACGGGGGAGCCTACGAGCAGTACTTC
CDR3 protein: CASSYLNGGAYEQYF

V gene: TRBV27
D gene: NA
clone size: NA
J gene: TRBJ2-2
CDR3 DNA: TGTGCCAGCAGTTTTCTAGGCCTAGACACCGGGGAGCTGTTTTTT
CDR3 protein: CASSFLGLDTGELFF

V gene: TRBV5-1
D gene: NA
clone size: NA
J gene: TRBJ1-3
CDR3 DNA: TGCGCCAGCAGCATGACAGCTAGTGACTCTGGAAACACCATATATTTT
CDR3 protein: CASSMTASDSGNTIYF

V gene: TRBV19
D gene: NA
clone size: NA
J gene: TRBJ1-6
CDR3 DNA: TGTGCCAGTAGTATGCGAAGTACGAAAGAGGTTAATTCACCCCTCCACTTT
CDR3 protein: CASSMRSTKEVNSPLHF

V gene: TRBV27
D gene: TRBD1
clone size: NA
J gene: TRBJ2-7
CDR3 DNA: TGTGCCACGATCAGACCCGGGGACAGGGGCTACGAGCAGTACTTC
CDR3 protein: CATIRPGDRGYEQYF

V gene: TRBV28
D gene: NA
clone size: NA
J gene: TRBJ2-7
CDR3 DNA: TGTGCCAGCAGTTTGGCCCGCCGCGAGCAGTACTTC
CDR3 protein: CASSLARREQYF

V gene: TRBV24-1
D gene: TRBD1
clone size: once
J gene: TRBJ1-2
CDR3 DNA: TGTGCCACCAGTGATTTAAGGGAACAGGGGGCAAGCGGCTACACCTTC
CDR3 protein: CATSDLREQGASGYTF

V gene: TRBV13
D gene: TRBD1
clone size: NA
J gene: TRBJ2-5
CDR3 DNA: TGTGCCAGCAGCAACAACAGGGGATGGGCCCAGTACTTC
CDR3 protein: CASSNNRGWAQYF

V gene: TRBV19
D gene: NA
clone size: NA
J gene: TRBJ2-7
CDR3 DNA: TGTGCCAGTAGTAGCAGGGGAACTTTAGGAACCTACGAGCAGTACTTC
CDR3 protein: CASSSRGTLGTYEQYF

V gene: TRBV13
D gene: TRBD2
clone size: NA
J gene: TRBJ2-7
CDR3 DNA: TGTGCCCGCCGCGAACCTGGGGCGGGGGGGCCTAGGAGGGAGCAGTACTTC
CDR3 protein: CARREPGAGGPRREQYF

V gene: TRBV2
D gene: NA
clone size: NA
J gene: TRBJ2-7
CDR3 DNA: TGTGCCAGCACTGGACAGAACGAGCAGTACTTC
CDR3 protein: CASTGQNEQYF